This T cell receptor beta chain is from a study of control samples from healthy donors and cancer patients. Trimming pared 5 bases from V and 6 bases from J, leaving 14 bases between. CDR1 is MDHEN and CDR2 is SYDVKM in the germline V gene. This CDR3 is 13 amino acids long. This clone occurred a few times. Libraries were prepared by immunoSEQ multiplex PCR; TCRdb keeps only in-frame clonotypes and omits some of them. The sample holds 10,000 to 15,000 clones, approximately 88% seen once. Sequencing was carried out using formalin-fixed, paraffin-embedded tissue. The chain joins TRBV28 to TRBJ2-7; a possible D gene is TRBD1 (6 bases). This clonotype was sampled from a male donor with melanoma. The CDR3: CASSPQTGTEQYF. As DNA, the CDR3 is TGTGCCAGCAGTCCTCAAACAGGGACCGAGCAGTACTTC.